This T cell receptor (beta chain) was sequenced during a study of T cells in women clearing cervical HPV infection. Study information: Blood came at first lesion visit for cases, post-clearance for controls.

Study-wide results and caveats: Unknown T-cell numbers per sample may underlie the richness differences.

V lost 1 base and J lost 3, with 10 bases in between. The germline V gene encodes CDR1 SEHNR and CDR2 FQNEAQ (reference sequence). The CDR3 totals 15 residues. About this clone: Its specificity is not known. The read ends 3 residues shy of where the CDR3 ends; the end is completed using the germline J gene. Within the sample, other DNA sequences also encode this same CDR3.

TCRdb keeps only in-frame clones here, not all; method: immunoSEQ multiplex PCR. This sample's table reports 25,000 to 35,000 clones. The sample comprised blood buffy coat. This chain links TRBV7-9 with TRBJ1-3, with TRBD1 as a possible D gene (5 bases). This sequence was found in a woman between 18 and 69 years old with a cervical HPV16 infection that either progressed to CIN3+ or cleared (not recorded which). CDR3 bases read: TGTGCCAGCAGCTTAGTATCAGGGAGTGGAAACACC. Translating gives CASSLVSGSGNT. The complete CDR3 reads CASSLVSGSGNTIYF.